The 12 T cell receptor beta chains reported below all come from one sample, sequenced in a study of blood T cell repertoires in COVID-19. Clones were sequenced by immunoSEQ multiplex PCR, and TCRdb holds only the in-frame ones, with some missing. The sample consists of approximately 130,000 clones, around nine tenths of them appearing once. Sequenced material: peripheral blood. Receptors originate from a human donor in a cohort sampled during active COVID-19.

This sequence joins TRBV28 and TRBJ1-2; no clear D. This CDR3 is 13 amino acids long. Germline V gene lookup returns CDR1 MDHEN and CDR2 SYDVKM. The V end was cut by 6 bases, the J end by 8 bases, with 16 bases between. CDR3 in amino acids: CASSHRESWGYTF. In DNA form, the CDR3 reads TGTGCCAGCAGCCACCGGGAGAGTTGGGGCTACACCTTC.

This sequence joins TRBV28 and TRBJ2-7, with a weak D call TRBD1 (5 bases). This CDR3 region has 13 residues. V was trimmed by 2 bases and J by 11 bases, leaving 16 bases between them. Germline-derived CDR1 and CDR2 are MDHEN and SYDVKM. CDR3 coding DNA: TGTGCCAGCAGTTTACCTCTCCAGGGTGGGGAGTACTTC. Its translation is CASSLPLQGGEYF.

This chain connects TRBV2 to TRBJ2-3; D is undetermined. V was clipped by 7 bases and J by 0 bases, with 8 bases between them. The germline gives CDR1 SNHLY, CDR2 FYNNEI. The CDR3 is made up of 13 amino acids. The CDR3 bases are TGTGCCAGCACCCAGGCTAGCACAGATACGCAGTATTTT. Amino acids: CASTQASTDTQYF.

This chain connects TRBV27 to TRBJ2-3; the D is unclear. This CDR3 is 14 amino acids long. Germline values: CDR1 MNHEY, CDR2 SMNVEV (reference sequence). Trimming shortened V by 6 bases and J by 3 bases, and 13 bases separated the two germline ends. The CDR3 DNA sequence: TGTGCCAGCAGCCCGGCGGCACGGACAGATACGCAGTATTTT. This sequence encodes CASSPAARTDTQYF.

The chain's CDR3 is CASSLGPGVNTGELFF. The CDR3, as DNA: TGTGCCAGCAGTCTGGGCCCCGGGGTGAACACCGGGGAGCTGTTTTTT. The chain couples TRBV6-6 to TRBJ2-2; D is possibly TRBD2 (5 bases). Germline V lookup: CDR1 MNHNY, CDR2 SVGAGI (reference sequence). The CDR3 covers 16 residues. V was shortened by 5 bases and J by 1 base, with 14 bases between the two germline ends.

The table lists this clone with a count of one. The CDR3 region has the DNA TGTGCCTGGAGTGGGGGACAGGGGGGCGCAGATACGCAGTATTTT. Protein sequence: CAWSGGQGGADTQYF. V usage is TRBV30 and J usage is TRBJ2-3, with 11 positions matching TRBD1. V trimming: 1 base; J trimming: 4 bases; junction bases outside the gene matches: 4. This CDR3 is 15 amino acids long. CDR1 is GTSNPN, CDR2 SVGIG, per germline (reference sequence).

This sequence joins TRBV5-6 and TRBJ2-5, with a tentative D call TRBD1 (5 bases). Germline V gene sequence: CDR1 SGHDT, CDR2 YYEEEE. Trimming stripped 4 bases from V and 5 bases from J, with 6 bases between. The CDR3 is 11 residues long. The CDR3 here is CASSRQETQYF. CDR3 DNA sequence: TGTGCCAGCAGCCGACAGGAGACCCAGTACTTC.

The chain has TRBV28 and TRBJ2-3; D is perhaps TRBD2 (6 bases). CDR1 and CDR2 (germline): MDHEN, SYDVKM. V lost 3 bases to trimming and J lost 5 bases, with 12 bases between them. The CDR3 is 14 amino acids. Here the CDR3 DNA reads TGTGCCAGCAGTTTGAACGGGAGAGGAGATACGCAGTATTTT. The encoded protein is CASSLNGRGDTQYF.

DNA for the CDR3: TGTGCCAGCAGCAGCGGGCTAGAGGGAAAACTGTTTTTT. Its translation is CASSSGLEGKLFF. The rearrangement uses TRBV7-9 and TRBJ1-4; no firm D call. Germline CDR1 and CDR2: SEHNR and FQNEAQ (reference sequence). V lost 5 bases to trimming and J lost 10 bases, with 14 bases between them. The CDR3 runs to 13 residues. Filled out from reference TRBV7-9 and TRBJ1-4, the complete variable domain reads DTGVSQNPRHKITKRGQNVTFRCDPISEHNRLYWYRQTLGQGPEFLTYFQNEAQLEKSRLLSDRFSAERPKGSFSTLEIQRTEQGDSAMYLCASSSGLEGKLFFGSGTQLSVL.

In DNA, the CDR3 is TGTGCCAGCAGCCAGCTCACAGGGGGCGCTGGAGATACGCAGTATTTT. Protein product: CASSQLTGGAGDTQYF. The chain combines TRBV5-6 with TRBJ2-3; 9 nucleotides line up with TRBD1. CDR1 and CDR2 from the germline V gene are SGHDT and YYEEEE. The CDR3 sequence is 16 residues long. V was pared by 4 bases and J by 5 bases, with 11 bases of the junction left unmatched.

This chain connects TRBV5-1 to TRBJ2-1; 9 bases align to TRBD2. This CDR3 is built from 18 residues. V shed 1 base, J shed 0 bases, and the junction held 8 bases outside the gene matches. The germline V gene has CDR1 SGHRS and CDR2 YFSETQ. CDR3 residues: CASSLMSGGTSSYNEQFF. The CDR3 DNA reads TGCGCCAGCAGCTTGATGAGCGGGGGGACGAGCTCCTACAATGAGCAGTTCTTC. Combining the CDR3 with reference TRBV5-1 and TRBJ2-1 gives the whole variable domain KAGVTQTPRYLIKTRGQQVTLSCSPISGHRSVSWYQQTPGQGLQFLFEYFSETQRNKGNFPGRFSGRQFSNSRSEMNVSTLELGDSALYLCASSLMSGGTSSYNEQFFGPGTRLTVL.

The sample holds a few counts of this clone. The chain combines TRBV19 with TRBJ1-1; D ambiguous. With 5 bases removed from V and 1 base from J, the gap between germline ends came to 8 bases. Germline V lookup: CDR1 LNHDA, CDR2 SQIVND (reference sequence). CDR3 length equals 13 residues. CDR3 DNA sequence: TGTGCCAGTAGTCCACGGTCGAACACTGAAGCTTTCTTT. The encoded protein is CASSPRSNTEAFF.